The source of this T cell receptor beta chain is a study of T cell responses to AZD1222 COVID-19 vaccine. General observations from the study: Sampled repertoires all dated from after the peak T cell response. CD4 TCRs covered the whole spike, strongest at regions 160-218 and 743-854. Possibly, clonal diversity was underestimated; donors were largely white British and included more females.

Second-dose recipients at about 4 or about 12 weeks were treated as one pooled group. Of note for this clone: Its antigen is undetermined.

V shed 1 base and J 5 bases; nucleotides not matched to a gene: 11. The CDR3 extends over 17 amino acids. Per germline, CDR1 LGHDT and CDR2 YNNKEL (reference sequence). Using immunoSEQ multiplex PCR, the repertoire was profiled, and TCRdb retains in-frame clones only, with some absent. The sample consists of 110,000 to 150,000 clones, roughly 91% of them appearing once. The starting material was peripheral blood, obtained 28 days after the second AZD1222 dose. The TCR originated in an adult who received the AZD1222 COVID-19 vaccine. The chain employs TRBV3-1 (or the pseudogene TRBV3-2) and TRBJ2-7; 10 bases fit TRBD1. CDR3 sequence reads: CASSQAFSWTGGNEQYF. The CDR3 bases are TGTGCCAGCAGCCAAGCATTCTCCTGGACAGGGGGAAACGAGCAGTACTTC.